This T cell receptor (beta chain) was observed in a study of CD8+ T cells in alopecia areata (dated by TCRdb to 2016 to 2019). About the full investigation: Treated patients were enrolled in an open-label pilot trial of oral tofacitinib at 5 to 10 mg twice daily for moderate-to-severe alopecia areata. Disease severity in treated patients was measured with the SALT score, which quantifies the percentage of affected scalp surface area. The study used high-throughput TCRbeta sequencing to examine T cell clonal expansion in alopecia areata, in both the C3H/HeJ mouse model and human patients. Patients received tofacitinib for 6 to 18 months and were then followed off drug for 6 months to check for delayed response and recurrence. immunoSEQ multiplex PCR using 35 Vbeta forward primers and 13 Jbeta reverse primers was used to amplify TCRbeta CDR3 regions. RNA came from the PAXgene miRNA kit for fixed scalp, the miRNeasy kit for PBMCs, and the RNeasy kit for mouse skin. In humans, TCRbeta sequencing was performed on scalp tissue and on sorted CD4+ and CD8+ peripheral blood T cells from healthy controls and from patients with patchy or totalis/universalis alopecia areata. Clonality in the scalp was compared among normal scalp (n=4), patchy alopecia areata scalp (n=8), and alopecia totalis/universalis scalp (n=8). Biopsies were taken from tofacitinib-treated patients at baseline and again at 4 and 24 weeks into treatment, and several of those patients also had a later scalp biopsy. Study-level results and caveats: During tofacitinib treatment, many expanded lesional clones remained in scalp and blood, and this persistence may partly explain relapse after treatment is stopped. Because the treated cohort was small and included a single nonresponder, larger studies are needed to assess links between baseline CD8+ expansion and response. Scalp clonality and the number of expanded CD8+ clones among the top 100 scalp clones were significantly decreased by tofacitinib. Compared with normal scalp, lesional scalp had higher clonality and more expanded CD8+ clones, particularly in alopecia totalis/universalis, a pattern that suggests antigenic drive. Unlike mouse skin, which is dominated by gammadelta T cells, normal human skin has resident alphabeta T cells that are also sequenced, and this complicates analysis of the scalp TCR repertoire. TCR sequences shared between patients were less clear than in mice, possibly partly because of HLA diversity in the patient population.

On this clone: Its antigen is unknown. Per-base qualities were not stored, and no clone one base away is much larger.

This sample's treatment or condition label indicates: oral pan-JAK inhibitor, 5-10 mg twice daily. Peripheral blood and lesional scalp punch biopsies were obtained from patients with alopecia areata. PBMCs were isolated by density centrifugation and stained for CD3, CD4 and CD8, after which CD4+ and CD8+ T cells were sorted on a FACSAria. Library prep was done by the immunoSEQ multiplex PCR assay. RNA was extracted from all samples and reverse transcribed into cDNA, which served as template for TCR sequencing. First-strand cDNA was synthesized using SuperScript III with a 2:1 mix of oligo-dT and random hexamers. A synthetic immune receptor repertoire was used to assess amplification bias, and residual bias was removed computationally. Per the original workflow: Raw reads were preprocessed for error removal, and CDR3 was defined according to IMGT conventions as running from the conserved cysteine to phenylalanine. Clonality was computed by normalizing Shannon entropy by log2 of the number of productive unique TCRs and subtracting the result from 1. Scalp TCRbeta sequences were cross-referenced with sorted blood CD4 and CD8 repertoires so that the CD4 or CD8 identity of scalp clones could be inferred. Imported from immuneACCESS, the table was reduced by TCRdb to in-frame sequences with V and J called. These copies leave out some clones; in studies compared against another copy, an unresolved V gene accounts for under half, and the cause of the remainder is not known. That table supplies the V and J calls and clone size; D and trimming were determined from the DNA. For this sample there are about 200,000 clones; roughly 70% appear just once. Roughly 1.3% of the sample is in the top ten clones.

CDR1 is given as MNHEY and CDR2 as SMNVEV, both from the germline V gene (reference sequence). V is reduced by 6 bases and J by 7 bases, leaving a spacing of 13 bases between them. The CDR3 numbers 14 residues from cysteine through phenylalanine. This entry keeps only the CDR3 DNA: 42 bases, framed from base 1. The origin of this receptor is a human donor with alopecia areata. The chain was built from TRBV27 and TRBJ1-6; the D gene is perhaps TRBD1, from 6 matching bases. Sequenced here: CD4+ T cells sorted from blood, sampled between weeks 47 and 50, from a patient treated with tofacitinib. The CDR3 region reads CASRRTGLNSPLHF. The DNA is TGTGCCAGCAGGCGAACAGGGTTGAATTCACCCCTCCACTTT.